These T cell receptor beta chains were read from a single sample in a study of PD-1 blockade in classical Hodgkin lymphoma. Generated by immunoSEQ multiplex PCR, the TCRdb table keeps only in-frame clones and is missing some. The repertoire holds some 22,000 clones, around 74% seen once, with about 1.2% in the top ten. Sample: CD4+ T cells from blood, taken before the fourth cycle of nivolumab. Receptor source: a human donor with classical Hodgkin lymphoma. CDR3s include the opening cysteine and the closing phenylalanine or tryptophan. The D gene is left open where the match is weak. Expanded clones get a size class; other rows say once, few or many, or leave the size out.

d_call,j_call,v_call,clone_size,cdr3_nt,cdr3_aa
-,TRBJ2-2,TRBV7-2,-,TGTGCCAGCAGCCAATATCAGGGAATGGTCGGGGAGCTGTTTTTT,CASSQYQGMVGELFF
TRBD2,TRBJ2-1,TRBV19,-,TGTGCCAGTAGGATGATGGGCGGGGGGGCTAGTGAGCAGTTCTTC,CASRMMGGGASEQFF
TRBD1,TRBJ2-7,TRBV6-1,-,TGTGCCAGCAGTGGGACAGGGATCTACGAGCAGTACTTC,CASSGTGIYEQYF
TRBD1,TRBJ1-2,TRBV28,-,TGTGCCAGTGAGGGGGCGACTGGCTACACCTTC,CASEGATGYTF
-,TRBJ2-3,TRBV18,-,TGTGCCAGCTCACCACTCGGGGCCGGCACAGATACGCAGTATTTT,CASSPLGAGTDTQYF
-,TRBJ2-3,TRBV29-1,few,TGCAGCGTTGTTGAGGGCCCAGATACGCAGTATTTT,CSVVEGPDTQYF
-,TRBJ1-5,TRBV6-1,-,TGTGCCAGCAGTGAATTGATGGGGGTACAGCCCCAGCATTTT,CASSELMGVQPQHF
TRBD2,TRBJ2-1,TRBV7-9,-,TGTGCCAGCAGCACAGTTTTAGCGGGGGGCTACAATGAGCAGTTCTTC,CASSTVLAGGYNEQFF
-,TRBJ1-6,TRBV28,-,TGTGCCAGCAGTTCCCCACAGGTTTCACCCCTCCACTTT,CASSSPQVSPLHF
-,TRBJ1-6,TRBV4-2,-,TGTGCCAGCAGCCAAGATGGAGGTAACATACAGGGCTTCTATAATTCACCCCTCCACTTT,CASSQDGGNIQGFYNSPLHF
-,TRBJ1-4,TRBV5-1,-,TGCGCCAGCAGCTTGGCCAATCAGGGAACAACTAATGAAAAACTGTTTTTT,CASSLANQGTTNEKLFF
-,TRBJ2-3,TRBV7-9,-,TGTGCCAGCAGCTTTTGGTCTGGTTGGTTCACAGATACGCAGTATTTT,CASSFWSGWFTDTQYF
TRBD1,TRBJ1-2,TRBV5-6,once,TGTGCCAGCAGCTTAAACAGGGGATATGGCTACACCTTC,CASSLNRGYGYTF
-,TRBJ2-7,TRBV29-1,-,TGCAGCGTTGAGTGGAGACAGCCCCAGTACTTC,CSVEWRQPQYF
TRBD2,TRBJ2-3,TRBV4-1,-,TGCGCCAGCAGCCAAGTAGCGGGGGGGCTTACAGATACGCAGTATTTT,CASSQVAGGLTDTQYF
-,TRBJ2-3,TRBV14,-,TGTGCCAGCAGCCAAAACGGGGGGCTGAGCACAGATACGCAGTATTTT,CASSQNGGLSTDTQYF
-,TRBJ2-3,TRBV5-1,few,TGCGCCAGCAGCTTCTCGGGGTGGGGTGATACGCAGTATTTT,CASSFSGWGDTQYF
-,TRBJ2-7,TRBV4-2,once,TGTGCCAGCAGCTTGGTAGGGCGCCGAGAGCAGTACTTC,CASSLVGRREQYF
TRBD1,TRBJ1-2,TRBV5-5,-,TGTGCCAACGCGGACAGGCCCTCGGACTATGGCTACACCTTC,CANADRPSDYGYTF
-,TRBJ1-5,TRBV7-2,-,TGTGCCAGCAGCTTAGAAATTGGGAGGGTAGATCAGCCCCAGCATTTT,CASSLEIGRVDQPQHF
-,TRBJ1-5,TRBV7-8,-,TGTGCCAGCAGCTTAGATACTGGGGTATTTAACCCCCAGCATTTT,CASSLDTGVFNPQHF
TRBD2,TRBJ2-3,TRBV19,-,TGTGCCAGTAGTATCGGGCGGGGGGGCGGCGGCACAGATACGCAGTATTTT,CASSIGRGGGGTDTQYF
-,TRBJ2-2,TRBV4-2,-,TGTGCCAGCAGCCAATCATGGCTGTTTTTT,CASSQSWLFF
-,TRBJ1-6,TRBV7-2,few,TGTGCCAGCAGCTTATGGAGGGTTAATTCACCCCTCCACTTT,CASSLWRVNSPLHF
TRBD1,TRBJ1-6,TRBV5-8,few,TGTGCCAGCAGCGGACAGGGTTGGTCACCCCTCCACTTT,CASSGQGWSPLHF
TRBD1,TRBJ1-4,TRBV5-4,once,TGTGCCAGCAGCCACCGGGACAGGGGGCTAAGGGGTAATGAAAAACTGTTTTTT,CASSHRDRGLRGNEKLFF
TRBD2,TRBJ2-1,TRBV29-1,-,TGCAGCTCCCGGACTAGCGGATACAATGAGCAGTTCTTC,CSSRTSGYNEQFF
-,TRBJ2-5,TRBV2,few,TGTGCCAGCATTGCCTTGAGAATGGACGTCTCCACCGGGACCCAGTACTTC,CASIALRMDVSTGTQYF
-,TRBJ1-2,TRBV6-1,few,TGTGCCAGCAGCCCTGAGGGATTTGGCTACACCTTC,CASSPEGFGYTF
TRBD1,TRBJ1-3,TRBV10-3,-,TGTGCCATCAGACGAGAAGGACAGGGGGCGAGATTGTCTGGAAACACCATATATTTT,CAIRREGQGARLSGNTIYF
TRBD1,TRBJ1-6,TRBV10-2,few,TGCGCCAGCAAACAGGGGGAAAATTCACCCCTCCACTTT,CASKQGENSPLHF
-,TRBJ1-6,TRBV27,-,TGTGCCAGCACCTCCTCTTGGGGGAATAATTCACCCCTCCACTTT,CASTSSWGNNSPLHF